This TCR beta chain was observed in a study of control samples from healthy donors and cancer patients (dated by TCRdb to about 2020). A note on this clone: The target of this receptor is not known. Within one base of it there is no much larger clone, and no base qualities were kept.

The CDR3, from cysteine to phenylalanine, totals 14 residues. Only the CDR3 part of the read is kept: 42 bases, read in frame from the first base. Per the germline V gene (reference sequence), LNHDA is the CDR1 and SQIVND is the CDR2. Trimming removed 2 bases from V and 3 bases from J, leaving 8 bases between the germline ends. The method behind the library was the immunoSEQ multiplex PCR assay. The table was pulled from immuneACCESS by TCRdb, which kept in-frame rearrangements only. Such tables lose some clones; where checked, under half of the loss comes from unresolved V genes, and the rest has no known cause. The sample includes about 170,000 clones, with roughly 91% observed a single time. The ten most abundant clones make up 1.5% of the sample.

Rearrangement joined TRBV19 to TRBJ2-1; the D segment could be TRBD2, given 6 matching bases. Sequences were obtained from blood. The receptor comes from a woman aged 25 to 45 in good health. The CDR3 region has the sequence CASSIRGIYNEQFF. The DNA sequence is as follows: TGTGCCAGTAGTATACGGGGGATCTACAATGAGCAGTTCTTC.